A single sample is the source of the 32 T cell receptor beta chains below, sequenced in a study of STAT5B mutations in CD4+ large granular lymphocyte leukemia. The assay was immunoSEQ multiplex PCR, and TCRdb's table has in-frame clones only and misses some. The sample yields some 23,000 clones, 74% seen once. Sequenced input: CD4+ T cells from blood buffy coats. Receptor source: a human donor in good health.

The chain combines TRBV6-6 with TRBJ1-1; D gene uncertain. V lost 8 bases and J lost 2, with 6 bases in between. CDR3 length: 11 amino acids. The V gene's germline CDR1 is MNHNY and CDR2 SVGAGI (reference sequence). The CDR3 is CASQRNTEAFF. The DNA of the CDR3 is TGTGCCAGCCAGAGAAACACTGAAGCTTTCTTT.

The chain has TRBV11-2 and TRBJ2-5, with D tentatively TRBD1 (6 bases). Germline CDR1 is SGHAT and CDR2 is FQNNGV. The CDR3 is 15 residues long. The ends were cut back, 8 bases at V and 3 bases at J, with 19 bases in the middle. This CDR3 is CASALRGSGEETQYF. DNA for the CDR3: TGTGCCAGCGCGCTTAGGGGGTCAGGGGAAGAGACCCAGTACTTC.

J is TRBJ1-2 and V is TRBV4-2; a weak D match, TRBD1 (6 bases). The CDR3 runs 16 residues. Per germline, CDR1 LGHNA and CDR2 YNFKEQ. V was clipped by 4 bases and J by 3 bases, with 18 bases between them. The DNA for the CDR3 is TGTGCCAGCAGCCTACCGACAGGCTCTTTGGACTATGGCTACACCTTC. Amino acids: CASSLPTGSLDYGYTF.

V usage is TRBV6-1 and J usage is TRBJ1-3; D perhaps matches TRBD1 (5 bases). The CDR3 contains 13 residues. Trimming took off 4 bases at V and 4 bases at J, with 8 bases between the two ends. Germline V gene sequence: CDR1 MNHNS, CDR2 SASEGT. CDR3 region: CASSGYRGNTIYF. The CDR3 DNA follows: TGTGCCAGCAGTGGATACAGGGGAAACACCATATATTTT.

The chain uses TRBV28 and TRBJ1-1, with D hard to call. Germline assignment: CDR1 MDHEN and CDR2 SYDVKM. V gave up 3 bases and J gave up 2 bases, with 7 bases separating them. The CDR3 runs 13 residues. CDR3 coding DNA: TGTGCCAGCAGTTTCAGGCCAAACACTGAAGCTTTCTTT. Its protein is CASSFRPNTEAFF.

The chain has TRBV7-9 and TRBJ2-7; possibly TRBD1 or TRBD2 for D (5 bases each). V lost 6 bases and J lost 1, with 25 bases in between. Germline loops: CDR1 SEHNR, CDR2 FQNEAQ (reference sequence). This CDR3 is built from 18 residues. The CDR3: CASSSASWDRLTSYEQYF. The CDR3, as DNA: TGTGCCAGCAGTTCGGCGAGCTGGGACCGACTGACGTCCTACGAGCAGTACTTC.

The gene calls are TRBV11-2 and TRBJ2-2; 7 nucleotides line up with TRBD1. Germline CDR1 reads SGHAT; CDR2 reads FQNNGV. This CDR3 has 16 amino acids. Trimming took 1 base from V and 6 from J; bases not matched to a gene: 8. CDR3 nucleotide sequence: TGTGCCAGCAGCTTAGGACAGGGTATAATTTCCGGGGAGCTGTTTTTT. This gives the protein CASSLGQGIISGELFF.

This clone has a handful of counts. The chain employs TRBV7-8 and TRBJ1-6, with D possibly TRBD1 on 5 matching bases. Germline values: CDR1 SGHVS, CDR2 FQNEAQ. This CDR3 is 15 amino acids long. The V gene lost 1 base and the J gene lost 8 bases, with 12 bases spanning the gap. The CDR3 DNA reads TGTGCCAGCAGCTTAGAGGGGTCCTGGGATTCACCCCTCCACTTT. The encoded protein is CASSLEGSWDSPLHF.

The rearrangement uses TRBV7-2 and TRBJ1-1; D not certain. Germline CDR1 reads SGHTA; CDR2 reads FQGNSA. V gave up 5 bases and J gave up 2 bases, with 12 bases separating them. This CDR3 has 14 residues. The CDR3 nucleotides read TGTGCCAGCAGCGCGACGTGGAGAAACACTGAAGCTTTCTTT. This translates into CASSATWRNTEAFF.

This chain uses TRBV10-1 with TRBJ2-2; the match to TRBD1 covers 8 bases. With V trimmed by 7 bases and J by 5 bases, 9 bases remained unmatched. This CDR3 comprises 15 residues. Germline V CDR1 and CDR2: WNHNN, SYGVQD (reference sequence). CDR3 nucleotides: TGCGCCAGCAACAGTGAAGGACAGGGTACCGGGGAGCTGTTTTTT. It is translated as CASNSEGQGTGELFF.

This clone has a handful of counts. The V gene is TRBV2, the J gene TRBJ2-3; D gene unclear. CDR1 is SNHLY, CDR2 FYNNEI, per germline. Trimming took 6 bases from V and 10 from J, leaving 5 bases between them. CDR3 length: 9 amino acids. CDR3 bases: TGTGCCAGCAGGAAGGCGCAGTATTTT. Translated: CASRKAQYF.

CDR3 residues: CAWTARLNEKLFF. The CDR3 coding sequence is TGTGCCTGGACCGCCAGACTTAATGAAAAACTGTTTTTT. The chain joins TRBV30 to TRBJ1-4, with D unclear. The CDR3 totals 13 residues. V was trimmed by 4 bases and J by 4 bases, leaving 10 bases between them. Germline-derived CDR1 and CDR2 are GTSNPN and SVGIG (reference sequence).

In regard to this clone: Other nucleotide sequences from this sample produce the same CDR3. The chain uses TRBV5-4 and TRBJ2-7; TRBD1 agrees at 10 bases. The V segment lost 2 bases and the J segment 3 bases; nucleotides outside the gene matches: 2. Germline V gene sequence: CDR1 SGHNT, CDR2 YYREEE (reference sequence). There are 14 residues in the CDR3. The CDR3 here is CASSFGDRGYEQYF. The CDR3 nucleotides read TGTGCCAGCAGCTTTGGGGACAGGGGCTACGAGCAGTACTTC.

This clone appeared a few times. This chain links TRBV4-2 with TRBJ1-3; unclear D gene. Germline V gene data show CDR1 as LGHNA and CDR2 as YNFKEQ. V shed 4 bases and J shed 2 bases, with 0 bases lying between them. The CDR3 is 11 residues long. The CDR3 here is CASSPGNTIYF. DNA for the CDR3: TGTGCCAGCAGCCCTGGAAACACCATATATTTT.

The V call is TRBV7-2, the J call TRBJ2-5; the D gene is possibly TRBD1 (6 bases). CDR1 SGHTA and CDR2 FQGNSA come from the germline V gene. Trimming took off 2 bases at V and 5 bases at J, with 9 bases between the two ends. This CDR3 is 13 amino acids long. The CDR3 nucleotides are TGTGCCAGCAGCTTAACAGGGACGGAGACCCAGTACTTC. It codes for CASSLTGTETQYF.

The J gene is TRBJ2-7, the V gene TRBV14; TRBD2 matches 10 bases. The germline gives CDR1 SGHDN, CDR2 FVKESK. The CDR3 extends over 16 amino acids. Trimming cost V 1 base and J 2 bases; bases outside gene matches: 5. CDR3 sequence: CASSQARSGRAYEQYF. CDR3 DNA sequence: TGTGCCAGCAGCCAAGCCCGAAGCGGGAGGGCCTACGAGCAGTACTTC.

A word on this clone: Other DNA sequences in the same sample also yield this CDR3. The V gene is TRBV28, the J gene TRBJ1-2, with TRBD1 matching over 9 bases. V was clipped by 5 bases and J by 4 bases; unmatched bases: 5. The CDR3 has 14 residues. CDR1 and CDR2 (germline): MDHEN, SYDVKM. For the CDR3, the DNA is TGTGCCAGCAGTCAGGGACAGGGAAGCTATGGCTACACCTTC. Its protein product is CASSQGQGSYGYTF.

CDR3 in DNA: TGCGCCAGCAGCCATGGCGGGGGGGGTTCGAGCACAGATACGCAGTATTTT. Encoded protein: CASSHGGGGSSTDTQYF. The V call is TRBV4-1, the J call TRBJ2-3; 9 nucleotides match TRBD2. The length of the CDR3 is 17 residues. Germline-derived CDR1 and CDR2 are MGHRA and YSYEKL. V shed 3 bases and J 0 bases; nucleotides not matched to a gene: 7.

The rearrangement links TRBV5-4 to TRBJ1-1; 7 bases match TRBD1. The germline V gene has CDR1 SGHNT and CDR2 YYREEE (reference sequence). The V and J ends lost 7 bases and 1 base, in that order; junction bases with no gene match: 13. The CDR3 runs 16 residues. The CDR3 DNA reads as TGTGCCAGCGGACTGGGGACAGCGAGAAAGAACACTGAAGCTTTCTTT. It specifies CASGLGTARKNTEAFF. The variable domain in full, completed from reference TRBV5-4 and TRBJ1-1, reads ETGVTQSPTHLIKTRGQQVTLRCSSQSGHNTVSWYQQALGQGPQFIFQYYREEENGRGNFPPRFSGLQFPNYSSELNVNALELDDSALYLCASGLGTARKNTEAFFGQGTRLTVV.

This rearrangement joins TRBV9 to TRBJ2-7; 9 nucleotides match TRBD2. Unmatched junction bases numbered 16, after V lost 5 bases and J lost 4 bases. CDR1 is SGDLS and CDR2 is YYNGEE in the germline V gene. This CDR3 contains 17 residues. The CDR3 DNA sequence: TGTGCCAGCAGTCTCCACCCTAGCGGGGCCGCCGGGTACGAGCAGTACTTC. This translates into CASSLHPSGAAGYEQYF.

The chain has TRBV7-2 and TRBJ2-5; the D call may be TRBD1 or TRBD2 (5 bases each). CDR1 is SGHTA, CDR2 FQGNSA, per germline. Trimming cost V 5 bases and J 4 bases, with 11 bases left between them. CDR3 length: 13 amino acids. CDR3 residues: CASSRDQIETQYF. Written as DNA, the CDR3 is TGTGCCAGCAGCCGGGACCAAATAGAGACCCAGTACTTC. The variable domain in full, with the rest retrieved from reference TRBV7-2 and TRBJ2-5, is GAGVSQSPSNKVTEKGKDVELRCDPISGHTALYWYRQSLGQGLEFLIYFQGNSAPDKSGLPSDRFSAERTGGSVSTLTIQRTQQEDSAVYLCASSRDQIETQYFGPGTRLLVL.

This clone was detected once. The CDR3 DNA reads TGCGCCAGCAGCTTGGTTGGAGGGAAGAACACTGAAGCTTTCTTT. Translated: CASSLVGGKNTEAFF. The chain couples TRBV5-1 to TRBJ1-1, with D hard to call. V shed 0 bases and J shed 1 base, with 10 bases lying between them. Germline V gene data show CDR1 as SGHRS and CDR2 as YFSETQ. This CDR3 has 15 residues.

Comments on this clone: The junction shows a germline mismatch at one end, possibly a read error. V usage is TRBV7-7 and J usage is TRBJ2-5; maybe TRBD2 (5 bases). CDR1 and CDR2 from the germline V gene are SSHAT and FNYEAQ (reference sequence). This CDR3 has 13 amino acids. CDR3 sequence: CASSLEGRETQYF. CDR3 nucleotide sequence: TGTGCTAGCAGCTTAGAGGGCCGGGAGACCCAGTACTTC. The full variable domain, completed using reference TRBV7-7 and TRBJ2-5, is GAGVSQSPRYKVTKRGQDVTLRCDPISSHATLYWYQQALGQGPEFLTYFNYEAQPDKSGLPSDRFSAERPEGSISTLTIQRTEQRDSAMYRCASSLEGRETQYFGPGTRLLVL.

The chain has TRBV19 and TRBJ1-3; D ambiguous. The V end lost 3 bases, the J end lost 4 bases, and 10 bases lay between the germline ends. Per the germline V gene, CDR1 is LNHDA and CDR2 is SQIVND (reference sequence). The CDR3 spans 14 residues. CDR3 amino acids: CASSIWGSGNTIYF. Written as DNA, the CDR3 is TGTGCCAGTAGTATTTGGGGATCCGGAAACACCATATATTTT.

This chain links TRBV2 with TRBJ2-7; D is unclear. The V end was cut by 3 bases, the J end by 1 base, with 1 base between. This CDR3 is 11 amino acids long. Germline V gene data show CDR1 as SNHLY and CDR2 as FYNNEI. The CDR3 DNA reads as TGTGCCAGCAGTGATTCCTACGAGCAGTACTTC. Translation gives CASSDSYEQYF.

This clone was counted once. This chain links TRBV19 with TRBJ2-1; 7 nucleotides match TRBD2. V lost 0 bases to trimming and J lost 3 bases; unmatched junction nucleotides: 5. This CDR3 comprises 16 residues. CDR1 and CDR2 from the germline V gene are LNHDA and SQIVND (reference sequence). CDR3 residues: CASSIDETSNYNEQFF. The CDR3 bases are TGTGCCAGTAGTATAGACGAGACTAGCAACTACAATGAGCAGTTCTTC.

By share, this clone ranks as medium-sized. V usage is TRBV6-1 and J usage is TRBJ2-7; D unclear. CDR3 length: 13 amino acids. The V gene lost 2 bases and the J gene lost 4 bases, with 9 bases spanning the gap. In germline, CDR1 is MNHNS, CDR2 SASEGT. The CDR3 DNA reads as TGTGCCAGCAGTGAATTTGCGATTTACGAGCAGTACGTC. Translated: CASSEFAIYEQYV.

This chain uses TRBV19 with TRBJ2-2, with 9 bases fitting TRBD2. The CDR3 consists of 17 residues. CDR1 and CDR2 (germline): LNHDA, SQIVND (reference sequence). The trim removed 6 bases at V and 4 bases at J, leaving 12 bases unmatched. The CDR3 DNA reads TGTGCCAGTAGGATTCAAGCGGGAGGATTAGGCACCGGGGAGCTGTTTTTT. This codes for CASRIQAGGLGTGELFF.

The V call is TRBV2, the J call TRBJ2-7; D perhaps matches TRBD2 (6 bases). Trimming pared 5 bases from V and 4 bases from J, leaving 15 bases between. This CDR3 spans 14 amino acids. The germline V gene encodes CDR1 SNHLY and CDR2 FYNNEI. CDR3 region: CASSKGLSSYEQYF. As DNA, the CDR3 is TGTGCCAGCAGTAAGGGACTTTCCTCGTACGAGCAGTACTTC.

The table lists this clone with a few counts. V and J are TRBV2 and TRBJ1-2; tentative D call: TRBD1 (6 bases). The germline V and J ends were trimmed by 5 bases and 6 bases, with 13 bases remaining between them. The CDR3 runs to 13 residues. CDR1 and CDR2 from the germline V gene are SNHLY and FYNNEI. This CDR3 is CASSLDSVDGYTF. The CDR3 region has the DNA TGTGCCAGCAGTTTGGACAGTGTAGATGGCTACACCTTC. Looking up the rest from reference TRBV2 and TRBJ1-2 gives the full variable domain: EPEVTQTPSHQVTQMGQEVILRCVPISNHLYFYWYRQILGQKVEFLVSFYNNEISEKSEIFDDQFSVERPDGSNFTLKIRSTKLEDSAMYFCASSLDSVDGYTFGSGTRLTVV.

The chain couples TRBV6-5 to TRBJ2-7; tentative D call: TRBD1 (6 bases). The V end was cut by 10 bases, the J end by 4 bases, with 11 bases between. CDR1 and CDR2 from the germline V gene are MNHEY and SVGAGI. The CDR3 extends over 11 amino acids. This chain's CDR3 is CATQGSYEQYF. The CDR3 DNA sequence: TGTGCCACCCAGGGGTCGTACGAGCAGTACTTC.

The CDR3 sequence is CASSILGTAVNYGYTF. DNA for the CDR3: TGTGCCAGTAGTATACTTGGGACAGCCGTGAACTATGGCTACACCTTC. The rearrangement joins TRBV19 to TRBJ1-2; 7 nucleotides agree with TRBD1. The CDR3 contains 16 residues. CDR1 is LNHDA, CDR2 SQIVND, per germline (reference sequence). V shed 2 bases and J 2 bases; nucleotides not matched to a gene: 8.